This T cell receptor (beta chain) was identified in a study of blood T cells in healthy people across ages. V trimming: 7 bases; J trimming: 0 bases; junction bases outside the gene matches: 7. The CDR3 loop spans 15 amino acids. Together with a sample-barcoded 5' primer, a J-beta primer mix was included in a second PCR lasting roughly 6 to 12 cycles. Each CDR3 protein is one row after TCRdb ran MiXCR on the 5' RACE reads. The sample has some 370,000 distinct CDR3 sequences; 52% are singletons. The TCR sequence derives from a man aged 60 to 69 in good health. The chain carries TRBV12-3 or TRBV12-4 and TRBJ1-1, with 8 bases identical to TRBD1. Material: blood. The CDR3 coding sequence is TGTGCCAGCATCAGGACAGGGCCAATGAACACTGAAGCTTTCTTT. Amino acids: CASIRTGPMNTEAFF.